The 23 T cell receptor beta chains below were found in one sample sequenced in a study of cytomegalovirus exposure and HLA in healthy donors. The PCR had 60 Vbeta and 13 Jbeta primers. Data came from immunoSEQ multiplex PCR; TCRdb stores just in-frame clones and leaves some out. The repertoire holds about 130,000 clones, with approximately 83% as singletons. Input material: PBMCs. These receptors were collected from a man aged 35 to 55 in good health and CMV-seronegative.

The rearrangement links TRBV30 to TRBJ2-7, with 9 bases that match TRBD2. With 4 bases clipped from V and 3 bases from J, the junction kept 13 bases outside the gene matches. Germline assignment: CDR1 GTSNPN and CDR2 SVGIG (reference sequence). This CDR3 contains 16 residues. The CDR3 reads CAWTTGSGGYYYEQYF. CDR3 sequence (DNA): TGTGCCTGGACAACAGGGAGCGGGGGGTACTACTACGAGCAGTACTTC.

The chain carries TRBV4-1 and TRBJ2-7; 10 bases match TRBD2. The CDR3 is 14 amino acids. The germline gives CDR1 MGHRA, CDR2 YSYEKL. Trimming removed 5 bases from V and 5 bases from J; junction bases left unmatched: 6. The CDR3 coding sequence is TGCGCCAGCAGCACCCAAGGACTAGCGGACGAGCAGTACTTC. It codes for CASSTQGLADEQYF.

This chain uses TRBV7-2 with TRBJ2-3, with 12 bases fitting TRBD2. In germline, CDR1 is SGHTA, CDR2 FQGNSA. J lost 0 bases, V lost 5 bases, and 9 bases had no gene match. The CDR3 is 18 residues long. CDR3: CASSPGTSGPPSTDTQYF. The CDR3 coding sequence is TGTGCCAGCAGCCCCGGGACTAGCGGGCCCCCTAGCACAGATACGCAGTATTTT.

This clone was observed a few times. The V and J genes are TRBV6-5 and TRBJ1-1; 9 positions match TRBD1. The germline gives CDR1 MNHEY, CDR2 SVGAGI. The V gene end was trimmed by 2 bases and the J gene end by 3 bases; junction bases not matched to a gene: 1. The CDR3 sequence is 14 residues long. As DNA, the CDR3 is TGTGCCAGCAGTTACCGGACAGGGGACACTGAAGCTTTCTTT. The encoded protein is CASSYRTGDTEAFF.

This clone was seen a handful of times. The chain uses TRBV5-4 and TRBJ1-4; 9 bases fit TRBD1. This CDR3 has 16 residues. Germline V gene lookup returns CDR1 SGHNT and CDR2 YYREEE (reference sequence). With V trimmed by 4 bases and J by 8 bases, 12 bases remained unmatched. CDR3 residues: CASSPKGGTGREKLFF. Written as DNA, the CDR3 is TGTGCCAGCAGCCCTAAGGGAGGGACAGGGCGCGAAAAACTGTTTTTT.

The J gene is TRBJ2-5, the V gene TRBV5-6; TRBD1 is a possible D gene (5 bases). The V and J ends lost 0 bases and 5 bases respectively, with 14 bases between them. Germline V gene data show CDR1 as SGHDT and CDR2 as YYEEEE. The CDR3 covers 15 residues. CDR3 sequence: CASSLEGQGRETQYF. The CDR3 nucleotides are TGTGCCAGCAGCTTGGAGGGCCAGGGAAGGGAGACCCAGTACTTC. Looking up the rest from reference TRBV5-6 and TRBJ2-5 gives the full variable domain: DAGVTQSPTHLIKTRGQQVTLRCSPKSGHDTVSWYQQALGQGPQFIFQYYEEEERQRGNFPDRFSGHQFPNYSSELNVNALLLGDSALYLCASSLEGQGRETQYFGPGTRLLVL.

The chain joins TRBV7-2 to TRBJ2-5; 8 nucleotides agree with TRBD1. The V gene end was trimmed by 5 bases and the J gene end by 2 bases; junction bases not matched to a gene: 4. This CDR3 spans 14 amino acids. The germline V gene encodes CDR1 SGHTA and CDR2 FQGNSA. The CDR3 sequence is CASSEQGVQETQYF. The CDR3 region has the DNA TGTGCCAGCAGCGAACAGGGGGTACAAGAGACCCAGTACTTC.

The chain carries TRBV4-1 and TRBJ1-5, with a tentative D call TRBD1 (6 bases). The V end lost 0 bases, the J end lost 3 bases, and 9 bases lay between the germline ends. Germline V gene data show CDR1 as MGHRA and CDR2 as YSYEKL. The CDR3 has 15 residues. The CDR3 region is CASSQEGGNNQPQHF. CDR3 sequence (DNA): TGCGCCAGCAGCCAAGAAGGGGGAAACAATCAGCCCCAGCATTTT.

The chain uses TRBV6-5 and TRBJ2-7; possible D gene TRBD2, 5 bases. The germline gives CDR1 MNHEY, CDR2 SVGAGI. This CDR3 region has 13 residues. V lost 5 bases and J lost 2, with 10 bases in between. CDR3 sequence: CASSTPGTYEQYF. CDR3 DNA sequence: TGTGCCAGCAGTACGCCGGGAACCTACGAGCAGTACTTC.

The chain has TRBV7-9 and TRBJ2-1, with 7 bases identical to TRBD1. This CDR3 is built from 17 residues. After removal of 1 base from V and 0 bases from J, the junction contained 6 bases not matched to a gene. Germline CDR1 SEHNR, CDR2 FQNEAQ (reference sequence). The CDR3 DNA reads TGTGCCAGCAGCTTAGGGTGGGCAGGGGGCTCCTACAATGAGCAGTTCTTC. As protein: CASSLGWAGGSYNEQFF.

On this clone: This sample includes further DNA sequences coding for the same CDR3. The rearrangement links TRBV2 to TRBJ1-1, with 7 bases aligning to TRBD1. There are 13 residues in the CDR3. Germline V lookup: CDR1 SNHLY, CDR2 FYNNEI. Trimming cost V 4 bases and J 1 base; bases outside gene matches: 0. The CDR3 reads CASSGQGNTEAFF. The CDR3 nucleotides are TGTGCCAGCAGTGGACAGGGGAACACTGAAGCTTTCTTT.

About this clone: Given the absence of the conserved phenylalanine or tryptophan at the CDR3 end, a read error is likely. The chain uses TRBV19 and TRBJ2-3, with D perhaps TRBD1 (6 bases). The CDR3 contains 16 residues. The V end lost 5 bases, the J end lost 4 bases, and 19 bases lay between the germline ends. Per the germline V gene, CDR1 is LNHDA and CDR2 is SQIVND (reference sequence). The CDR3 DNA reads TGTGCCAGTAGTCATCTGGGGGCGGCGGTCGCAGATACGCAGTATCTT. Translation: CASSHLGAAVADTQYL.

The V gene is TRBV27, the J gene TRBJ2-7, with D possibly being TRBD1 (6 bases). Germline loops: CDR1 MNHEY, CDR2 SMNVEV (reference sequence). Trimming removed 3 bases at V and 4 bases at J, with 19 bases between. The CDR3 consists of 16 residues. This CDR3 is CASSFSDRTQGYEQYF. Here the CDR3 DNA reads TGTGCCAGCAGTTTCAGTGATCGTACCCAGGGGTACGAGCAGTACTTC.

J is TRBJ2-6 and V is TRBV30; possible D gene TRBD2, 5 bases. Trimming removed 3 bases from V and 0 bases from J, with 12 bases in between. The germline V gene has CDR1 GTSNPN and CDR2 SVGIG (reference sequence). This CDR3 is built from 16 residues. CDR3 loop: CAWRRDHLSGANVLTF. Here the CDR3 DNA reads TGTGCCTGGAGGAGGGATCACCTCTCTGGGGCCAACGTCCTGACTTTC.

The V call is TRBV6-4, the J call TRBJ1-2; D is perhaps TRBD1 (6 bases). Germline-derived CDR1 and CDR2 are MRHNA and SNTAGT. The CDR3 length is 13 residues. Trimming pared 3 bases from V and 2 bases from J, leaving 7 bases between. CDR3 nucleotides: TGTGCCAGCAGTGATGGGACAAACTATGGCTACACCTTC. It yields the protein CASSDGTNYGYTF.

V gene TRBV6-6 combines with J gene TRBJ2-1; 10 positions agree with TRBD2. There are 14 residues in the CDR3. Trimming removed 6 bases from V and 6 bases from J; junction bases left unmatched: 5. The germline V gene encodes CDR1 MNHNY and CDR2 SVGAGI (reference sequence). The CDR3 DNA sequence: TGTGCCAGCAGCCGGGGACTAGCGTCCAATGAGCAGTTCTTC. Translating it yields CASSRGLASNEQFF.

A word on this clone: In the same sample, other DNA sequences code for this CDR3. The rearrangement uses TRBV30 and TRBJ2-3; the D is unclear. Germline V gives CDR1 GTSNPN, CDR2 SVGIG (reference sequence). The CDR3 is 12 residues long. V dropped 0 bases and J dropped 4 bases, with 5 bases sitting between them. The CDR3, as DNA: TGTGCCTGGAGTGTGCAGGCAGATACGCAGTATTTT. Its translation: CAWSVQADTQYF.

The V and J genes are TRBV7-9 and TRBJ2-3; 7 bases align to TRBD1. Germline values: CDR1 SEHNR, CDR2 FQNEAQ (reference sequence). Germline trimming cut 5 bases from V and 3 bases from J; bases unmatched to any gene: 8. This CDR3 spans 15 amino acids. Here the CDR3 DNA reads TGTGCCAGCAGCCCACCAAGGGGGCGAACAGATACGCAGTATTTT. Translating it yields CASSPPRGRTDTQYF.

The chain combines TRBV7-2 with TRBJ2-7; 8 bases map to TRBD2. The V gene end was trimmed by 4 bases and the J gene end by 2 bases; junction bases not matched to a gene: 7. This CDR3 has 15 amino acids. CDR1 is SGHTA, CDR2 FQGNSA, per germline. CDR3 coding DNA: TGTGCCAGCAGCTCAGCGGGGGCCGCAACCTACGAGCAGTACTTC. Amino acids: CASSSAGAATYEQYF.

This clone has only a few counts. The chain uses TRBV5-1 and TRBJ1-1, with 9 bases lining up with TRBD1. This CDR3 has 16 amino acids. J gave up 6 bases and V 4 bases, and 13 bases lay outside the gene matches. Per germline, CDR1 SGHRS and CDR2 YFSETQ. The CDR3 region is CASSPNWTGEDAEAFF. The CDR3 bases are TGCGCCAGCAGCCCGAACTGGACAGGGGAGGACGCTGAAGCTTTCTTT.

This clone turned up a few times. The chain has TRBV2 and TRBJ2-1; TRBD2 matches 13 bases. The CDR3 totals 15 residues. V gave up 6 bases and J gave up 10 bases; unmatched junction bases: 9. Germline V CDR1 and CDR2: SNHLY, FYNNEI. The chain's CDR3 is CASRRLAGGQREQFF. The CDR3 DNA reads TGTGCCAGCAGGCGACTAGCGGGGGGCCAGAGAGAGCAGTTCTTC. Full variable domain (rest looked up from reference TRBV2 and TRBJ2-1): EPEVTQTPSHQVTQMGQEVILRCVPISNHLYFYWYRQILGQKVEFLVSFYNNEISEKSEIFDDQFSVERPDGSNFTLKIRSTKLEDSAMYFCASRRLAGGQREQFFGPGTRLTVL.

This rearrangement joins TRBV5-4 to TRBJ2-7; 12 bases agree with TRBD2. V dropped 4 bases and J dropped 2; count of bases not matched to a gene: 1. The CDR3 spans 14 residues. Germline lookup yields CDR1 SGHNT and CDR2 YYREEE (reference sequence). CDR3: CASSLAGGTYEQYF. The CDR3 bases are TGTGCCAGCAGCCTAGCGGGGGGGACCTACGAGCAGTACTTC.

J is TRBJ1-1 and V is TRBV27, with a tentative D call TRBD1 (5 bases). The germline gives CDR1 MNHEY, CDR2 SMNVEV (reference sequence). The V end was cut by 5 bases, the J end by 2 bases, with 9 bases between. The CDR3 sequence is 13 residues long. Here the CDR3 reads CASSVRGNTEAFF. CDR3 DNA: TGTGCCAGCAGTGTAAGGGGTAACACTGAAGCTTTCTTT.